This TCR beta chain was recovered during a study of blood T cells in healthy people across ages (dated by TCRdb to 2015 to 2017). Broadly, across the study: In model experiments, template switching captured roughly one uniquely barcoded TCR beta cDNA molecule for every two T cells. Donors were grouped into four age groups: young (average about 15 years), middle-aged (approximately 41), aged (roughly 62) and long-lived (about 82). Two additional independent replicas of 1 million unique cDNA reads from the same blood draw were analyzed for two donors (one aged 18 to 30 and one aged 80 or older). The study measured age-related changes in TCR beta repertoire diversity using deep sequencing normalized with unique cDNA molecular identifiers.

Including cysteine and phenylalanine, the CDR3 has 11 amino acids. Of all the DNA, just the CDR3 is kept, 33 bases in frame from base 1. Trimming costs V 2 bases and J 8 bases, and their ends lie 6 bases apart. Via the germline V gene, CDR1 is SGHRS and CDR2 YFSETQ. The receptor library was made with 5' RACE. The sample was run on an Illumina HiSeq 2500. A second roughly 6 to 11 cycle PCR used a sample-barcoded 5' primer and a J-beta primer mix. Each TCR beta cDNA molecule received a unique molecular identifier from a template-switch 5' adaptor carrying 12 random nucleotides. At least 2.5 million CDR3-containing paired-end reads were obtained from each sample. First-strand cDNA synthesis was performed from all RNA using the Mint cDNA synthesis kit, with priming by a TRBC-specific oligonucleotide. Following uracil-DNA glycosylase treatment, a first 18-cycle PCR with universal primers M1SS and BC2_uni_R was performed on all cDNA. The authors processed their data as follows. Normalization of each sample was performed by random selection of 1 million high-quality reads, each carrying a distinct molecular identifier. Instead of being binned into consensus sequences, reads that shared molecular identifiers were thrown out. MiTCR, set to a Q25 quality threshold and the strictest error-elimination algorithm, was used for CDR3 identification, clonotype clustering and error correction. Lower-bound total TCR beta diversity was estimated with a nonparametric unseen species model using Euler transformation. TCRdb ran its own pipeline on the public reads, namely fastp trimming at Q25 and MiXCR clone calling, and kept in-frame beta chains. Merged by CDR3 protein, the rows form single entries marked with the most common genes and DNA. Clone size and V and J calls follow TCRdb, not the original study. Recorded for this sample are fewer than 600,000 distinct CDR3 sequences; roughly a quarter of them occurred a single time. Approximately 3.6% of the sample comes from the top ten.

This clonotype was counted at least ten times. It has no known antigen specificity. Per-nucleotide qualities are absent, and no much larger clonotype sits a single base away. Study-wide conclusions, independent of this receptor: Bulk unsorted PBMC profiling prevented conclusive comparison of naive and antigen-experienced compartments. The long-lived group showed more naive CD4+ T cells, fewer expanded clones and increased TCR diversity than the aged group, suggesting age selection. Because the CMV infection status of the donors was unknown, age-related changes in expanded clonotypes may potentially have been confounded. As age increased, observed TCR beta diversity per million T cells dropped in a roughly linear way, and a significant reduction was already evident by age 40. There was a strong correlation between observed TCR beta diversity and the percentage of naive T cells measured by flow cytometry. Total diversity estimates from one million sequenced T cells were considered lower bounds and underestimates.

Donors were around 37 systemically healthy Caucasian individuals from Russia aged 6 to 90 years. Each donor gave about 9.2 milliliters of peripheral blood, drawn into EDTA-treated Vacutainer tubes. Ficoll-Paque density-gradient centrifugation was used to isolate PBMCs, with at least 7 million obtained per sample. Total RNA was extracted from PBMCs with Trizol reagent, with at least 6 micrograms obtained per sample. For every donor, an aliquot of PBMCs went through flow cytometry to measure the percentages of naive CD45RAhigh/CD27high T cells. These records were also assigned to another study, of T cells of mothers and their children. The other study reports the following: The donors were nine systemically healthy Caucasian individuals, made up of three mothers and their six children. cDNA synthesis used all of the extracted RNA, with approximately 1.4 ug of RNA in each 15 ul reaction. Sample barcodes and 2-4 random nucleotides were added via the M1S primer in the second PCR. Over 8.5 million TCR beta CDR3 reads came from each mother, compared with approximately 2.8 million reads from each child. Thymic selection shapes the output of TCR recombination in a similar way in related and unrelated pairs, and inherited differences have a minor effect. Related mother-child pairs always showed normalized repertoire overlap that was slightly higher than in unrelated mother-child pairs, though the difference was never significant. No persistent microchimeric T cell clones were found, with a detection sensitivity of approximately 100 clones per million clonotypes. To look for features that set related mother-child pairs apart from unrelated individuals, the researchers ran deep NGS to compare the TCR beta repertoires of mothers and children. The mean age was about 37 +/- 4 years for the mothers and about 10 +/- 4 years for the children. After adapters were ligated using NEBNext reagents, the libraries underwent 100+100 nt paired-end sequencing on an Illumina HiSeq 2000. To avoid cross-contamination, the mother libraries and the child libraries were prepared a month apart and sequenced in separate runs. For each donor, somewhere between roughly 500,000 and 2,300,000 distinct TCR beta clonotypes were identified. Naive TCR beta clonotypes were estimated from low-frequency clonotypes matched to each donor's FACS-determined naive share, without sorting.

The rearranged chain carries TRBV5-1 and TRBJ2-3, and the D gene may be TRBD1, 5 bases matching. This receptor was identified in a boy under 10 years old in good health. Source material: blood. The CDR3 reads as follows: CASSLGVTQYF. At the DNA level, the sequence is TGCGCCAGCAGCTTAGGGGTTACGCAGTATTTT.